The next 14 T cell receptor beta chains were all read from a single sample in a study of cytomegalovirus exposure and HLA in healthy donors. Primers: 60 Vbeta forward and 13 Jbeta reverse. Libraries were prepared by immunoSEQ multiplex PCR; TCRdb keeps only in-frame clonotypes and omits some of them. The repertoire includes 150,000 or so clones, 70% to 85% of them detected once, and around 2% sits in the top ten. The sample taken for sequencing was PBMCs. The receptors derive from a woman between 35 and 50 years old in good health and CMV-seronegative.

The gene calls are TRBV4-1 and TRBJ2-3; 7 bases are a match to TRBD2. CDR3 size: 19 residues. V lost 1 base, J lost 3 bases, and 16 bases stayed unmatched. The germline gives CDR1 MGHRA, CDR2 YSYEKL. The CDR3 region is CASSQVLRRGGRGTDTQYF. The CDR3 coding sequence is TGCGCCAGCAGCCAAGTCCTACGCCGGGGCGGGAGAGGTACAGATACGCAGTATTTT.

CDR3 in amino acids: CAWSPGLDEQYF. The CDR3 DNA sequence: TGTGCCTGGAGTCCGGGGTTGGACGAGCAGTACTTC. This chain uses TRBV30 with TRBJ2-7; a possible D gene is TRBD2 (5 bases). The CDR3 length is 12 residues. Deletions cut 2 bases from V and 5 bases from J, with 10 bases between. Germline V gene lookup returns CDR1 GTSNPN and CDR2 SVGIG (reference sequence).

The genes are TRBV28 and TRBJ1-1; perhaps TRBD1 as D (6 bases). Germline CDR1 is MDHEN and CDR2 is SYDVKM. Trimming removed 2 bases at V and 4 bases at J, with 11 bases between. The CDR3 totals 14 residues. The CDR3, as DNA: TGTGCCAGCAGTTTAGTCCAGGGGATCACTGAAGCTTTCTTT. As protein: CASSLVQGITEAFF.

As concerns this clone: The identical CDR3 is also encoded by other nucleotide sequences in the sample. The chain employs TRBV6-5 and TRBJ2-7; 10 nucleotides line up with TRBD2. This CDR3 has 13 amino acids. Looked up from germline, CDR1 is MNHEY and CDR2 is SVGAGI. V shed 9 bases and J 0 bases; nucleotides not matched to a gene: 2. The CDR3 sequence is CASRTSGSYEQYF. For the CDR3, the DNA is TGTGCCAGTCGGACTAGCGGCTCCTACGAGCAGTACTTC.

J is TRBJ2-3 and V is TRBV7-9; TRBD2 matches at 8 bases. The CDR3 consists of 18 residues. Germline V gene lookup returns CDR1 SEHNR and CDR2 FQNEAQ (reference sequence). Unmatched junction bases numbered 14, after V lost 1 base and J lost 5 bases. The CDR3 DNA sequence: TGTGCCAGCAGCTTAGTCGCCTGGACGGGAGGGCCGGAAGATACGCAGTATTTT. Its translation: CASSLVAWTGGPEDTQYF.

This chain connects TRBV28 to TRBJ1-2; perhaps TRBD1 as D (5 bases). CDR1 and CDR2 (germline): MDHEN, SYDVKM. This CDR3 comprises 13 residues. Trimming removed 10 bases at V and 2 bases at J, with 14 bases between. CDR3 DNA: TGTGCCACCAATACCGACAGCAACTATGGCTACACCTTC. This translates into CATNTDSNYGYTF.

CDR3 in DNA: TGTGCCAGCAGCTTACAGGGGCCTAACTATGGCTACACCTTC. Amino acids: CASSLQGPNYGYTF. The chain recombines TRBV7-2 with TRBJ1-2, with D maybe TRBD1 (6 bases). Trimming cost V 2 bases and J 0 bases, with 7 bases left between them. The germline V gene encodes CDR1 SGHTA and CDR2 FQGNSA. The CDR3 sequence is 14 residues long.

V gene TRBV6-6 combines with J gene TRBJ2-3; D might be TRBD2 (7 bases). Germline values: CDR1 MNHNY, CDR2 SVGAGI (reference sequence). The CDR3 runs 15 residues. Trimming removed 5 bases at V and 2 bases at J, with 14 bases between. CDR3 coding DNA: TGTGCCAGCAGTCCTGAGGGGGGGTCCACAGATACGCAGTATTTT. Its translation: CASSPEGGSTDTQYF.

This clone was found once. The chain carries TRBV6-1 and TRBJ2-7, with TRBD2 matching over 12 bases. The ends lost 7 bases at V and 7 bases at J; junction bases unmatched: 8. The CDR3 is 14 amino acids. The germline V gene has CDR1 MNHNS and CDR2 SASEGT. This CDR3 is CASNPLAGGREQYF. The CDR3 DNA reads TGTGCCAGCAACCCACTAGCGGGAGGCAGAGAGCAGTACTTC.

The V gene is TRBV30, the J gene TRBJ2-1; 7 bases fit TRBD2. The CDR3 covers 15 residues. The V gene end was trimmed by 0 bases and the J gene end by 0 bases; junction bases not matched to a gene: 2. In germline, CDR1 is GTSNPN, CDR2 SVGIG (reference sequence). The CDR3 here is CAWSVGGSSYNEQFF. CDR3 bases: TGTGCCTGGAGTGTAGGCGGGAGCTCCTACAATGAGCAGTTCTTC.

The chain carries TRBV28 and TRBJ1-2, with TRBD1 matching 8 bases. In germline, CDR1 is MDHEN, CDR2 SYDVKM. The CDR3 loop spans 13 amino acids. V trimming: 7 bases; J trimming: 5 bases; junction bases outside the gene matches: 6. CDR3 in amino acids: CASIQGARYGYTF. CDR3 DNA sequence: TGTGCCAGCATTCAGGGGGCGAGATATGGCTACACCTTC.

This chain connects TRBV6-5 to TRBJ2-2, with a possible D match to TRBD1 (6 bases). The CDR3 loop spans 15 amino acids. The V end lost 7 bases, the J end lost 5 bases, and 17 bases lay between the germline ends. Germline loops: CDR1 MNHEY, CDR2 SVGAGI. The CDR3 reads CASTPTGIATGELFF. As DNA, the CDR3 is TGTGCCAGCACCCCGACAGGTATCGCAACCGGGGAGCTGTTTTTT.

The CDR3 reads CASSEYVNTEAFF. The CDR3 bases are TGTGCCAGCAGTGAGTATGTGAACACTGAAGCTTTCTTT. This chain links TRBV2 with TRBJ1-1; the D is unclear. The CDR3 is 13 amino acids. Germline V gene sequence: CDR1 SNHLY, CDR2 FYNNEI. V was trimmed by 3 bases and J by 0 bases, leaving 5 bases between them.

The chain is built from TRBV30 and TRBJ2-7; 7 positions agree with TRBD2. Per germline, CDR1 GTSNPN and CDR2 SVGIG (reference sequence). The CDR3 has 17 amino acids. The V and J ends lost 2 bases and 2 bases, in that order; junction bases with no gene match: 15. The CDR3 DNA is TGTGCCTGGAGTCGGGGTTTTGTAGCGGGTGCTACCTACGAGCAGTACTTC. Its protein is CAWSRGFVAGATYEQYF.